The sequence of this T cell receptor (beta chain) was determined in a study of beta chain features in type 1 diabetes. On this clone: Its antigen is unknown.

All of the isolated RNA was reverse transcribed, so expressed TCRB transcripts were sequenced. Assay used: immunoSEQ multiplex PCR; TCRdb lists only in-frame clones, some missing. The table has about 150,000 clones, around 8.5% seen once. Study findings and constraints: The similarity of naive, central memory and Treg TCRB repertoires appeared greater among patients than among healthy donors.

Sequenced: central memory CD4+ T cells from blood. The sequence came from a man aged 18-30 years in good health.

CDR3: CASSRDRLNTEAFF. The CDR3 bases are TGTGCCAGCAGTAGGGACAGACTTAACACTGAAGCTTTCTTT. This chain uses TRBV6-4 with TRBJ1-1; TRBD1 agrees at 7 bases. Germline V gene sequence: CDR1 MRHNA, CDR2 SNTAGT. V shed 5 bases and J 2 bases; nucleotides not matched to a gene: 5. The CDR3 is 14 residues long.